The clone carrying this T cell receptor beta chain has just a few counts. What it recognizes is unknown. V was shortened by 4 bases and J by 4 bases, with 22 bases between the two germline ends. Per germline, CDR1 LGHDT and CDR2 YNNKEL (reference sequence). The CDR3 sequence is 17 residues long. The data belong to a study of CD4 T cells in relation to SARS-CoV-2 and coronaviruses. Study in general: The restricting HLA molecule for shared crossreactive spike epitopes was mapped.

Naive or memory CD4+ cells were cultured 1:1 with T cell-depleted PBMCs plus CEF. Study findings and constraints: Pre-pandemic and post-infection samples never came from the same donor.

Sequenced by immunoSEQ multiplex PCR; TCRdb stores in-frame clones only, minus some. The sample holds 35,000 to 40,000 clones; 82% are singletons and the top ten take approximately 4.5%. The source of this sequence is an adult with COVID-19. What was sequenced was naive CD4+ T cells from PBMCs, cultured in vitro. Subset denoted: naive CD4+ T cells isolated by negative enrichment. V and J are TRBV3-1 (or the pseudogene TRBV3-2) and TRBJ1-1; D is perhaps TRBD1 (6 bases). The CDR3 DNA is TGTGCCAGCAGCCCAAATAGAGTAACAGGGTCTGGCACTGAAGCTTTCTTT. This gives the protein CASSPNRVTGSGTEAFF.